This entry features one T cell receptor beta chain sequence. Its matching antigen is unknown. This specimen belongs to a study of identical twins. Overall study findings and caveats: Memory repertoires showed no such pattern, whereas abundant cord blood beta clonotypes carried fewer insertions.

In TCRdb, the 5' RACE reads were re-called with MiXCR into one record per CDR3 protein. The table shows around 370,000 distinct CDR3 sequences, with approximately 8.8% occurring only once. Trimming cost V 2 bases and J 9 bases; bases outside gene matches: 17. Germline CDR1 is LNHNV and CDR2 is YYDKDF (reference sequence). This CDR3 has 17 residues. The specimen sequenced was naive T cells sorted from blood. The chain recombines TRBV15 with TRBJ2-5; 8 nucleotides agree with TRBD1. The sequence was obtained from a woman in her forties or fifties in good health. CDR3 in DNA: TGTGCCACCAGCAGACTTAACAGGGGGTCATCTTCCGGGGCCCAGTACTTC. Its translation is CATSRLNRGSSSGAQYF.